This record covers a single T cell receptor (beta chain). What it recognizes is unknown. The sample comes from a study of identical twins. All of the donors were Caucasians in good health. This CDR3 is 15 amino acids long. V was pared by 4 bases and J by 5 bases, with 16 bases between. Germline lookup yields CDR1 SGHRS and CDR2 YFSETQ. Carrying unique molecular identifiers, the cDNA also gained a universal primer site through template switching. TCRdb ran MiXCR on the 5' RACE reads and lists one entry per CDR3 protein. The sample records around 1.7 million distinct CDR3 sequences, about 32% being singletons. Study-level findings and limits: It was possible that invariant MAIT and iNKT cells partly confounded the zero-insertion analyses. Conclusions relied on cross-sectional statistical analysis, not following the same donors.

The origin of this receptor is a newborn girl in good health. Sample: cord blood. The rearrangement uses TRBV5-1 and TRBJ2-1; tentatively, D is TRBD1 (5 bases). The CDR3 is CASSHELDNNNEQFF. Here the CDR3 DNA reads TGCGCCAGCAGCCACGAGTTGGACAATAACAATGAGCAGTTCTTC.